This T cell receptor beta chain stems from a study of molecular identifiers for immune sequencing clone quantification. The CDR3 loop spans 15 amino acids. V was clipped by 5 bases and J by 3 bases, with 14 bases between them. Germline values: CDR1 LNHNV, CDR2 YYDKDF (reference sequence). The table lists this clonotype with a few counts. TCRdb reprocessed the PCR reads via MiXCR and lists one record per CDR3 protein. The table has about 98,000 distinct CDR3 sequences, 30% to 35% seen once. The TCR comes from a human donor in good health. Some libraries in this study had Jurkat cell RNA spiked in. Sequencing input: naive CD8+ T cells from blood, with Jurkat cell RNA spiked in. Subset here: FACS-sorted CD8+CD4-CCR7+CD45RA+ naive T cells. V is TRBV15 and J is TRBJ1-5; weak D call: TRBD1 (6 bases). The CDR3 DNA reads TGTGCCACCAGCCGGGACACGGGAATCAATCAGCCCCAGCATTTT. It yields the protein CATSRDTGINQPQHF.